A single sample gave rise to the 15 T cell receptor beta chains below, sequenced in a study of post-analysis software for immune sequencing data (dated by TCRdb to between 2015 and 2016). Broad study findings and their caveats: Patients showed significantly higher frequencies than controls for roughly 5 TRBV segments, among them TRBV5-6, TRBV5-1 and TRBV20-1.

The antigens for these receptors are not known. Library preparation was by PCR. These reads were obtained on an Illumina HiSeq 2500. To reduce PCR and sequencing biases, unique molecular identifiers were built into the TCR beta cDNA libraries. Through fastp at Q25 and MiXCR, TCRdb rebuilt clones from the public reads, retaining in-frame beta chains. CDR3 protein duplicates are merged, each entry listing the most common genes and DNA. This sample comprises roughly 600,000 distinct CDR3 sequences, roughly 45% of them detected only once. 1.7% of the sample goes to the ten largest clones. Sequences were obtained from blood. These receptors all stem from a girl aged 10 to 17 with multiple sclerosis.

The chain employs TRBV5-1 and TRBJ2-7; D is possibly TRBD1 or TRBD2 (5 bases each). Trimming left V 0 bases short and J 2 bases short, with 12 bases between. The CDR3 is 15 amino acids. Germline V gene lookup returns CDR1 SGHRS and CDR2 YFSETQ. The CDR3: CASSLEAGAPYEQYF. CDR3 in DNA: TGCGCCAGCAGCTTGGAGGCCGGGGCCCCCTACGAGCAGTACTTC.

The chain is built from TRBV10-3 and TRBJ1-2, with 8 bases fitting TRBD1. The CDR3 runs to 14 residues. V lost 5 bases and J lost 8; bases outside the gene matches: 10. In germline, CDR1 is ENHRY, CDR2 SYGVKD. The CDR3 sequence: CAISKTGQDQGYTF. The CDR3, as DNA: TGTGCCATCAGTAAAACGGGACAGGACCAGGGCTACACCTTC.

This clonotype showed up just a few times. The chain couples TRBV4-1 to TRBJ2-5; possibly TRBD2 for D (6 bases). CDR1 and CDR2 from the germline V gene are MGHRA and YSYEKL. V lost 2 bases and J 2 bases, leaving 12 bases between the germline ends. The CDR3 contains 15 residues. Here the CDR3 reads CASSQRGRRQETQYF. CDR3 coding DNA: TGCGCCAGCAGCCAACGGGGGAGACGTCAAGAGACCCAGTACTTC.

There are a few counts of this clonotype. The J gene is TRBJ2-3, the V gene TRBV4-1; possibly TRBD2 for D (6 bases). V shed 3 bases and J shed 2 bases, with 15 bases lying between them. Germline CDR1 reads MGHRA; CDR2 reads YSYEKL. The length of the CDR3 is 16 residues. The CDR3 loop reads CASSQNKWGLTDTQYF. CDR3 coding DNA: TGCGCCAGCAGCCAGAACAAGTGGGGACTCACAGATACGCAGTATTTT.

The chain has TRBV12-3 or TRBV12-4 and TRBJ2-7; D uncertain. V was cut by 6 bases and J by 0 bases, with 18 bases left in between. This CDR3 has 16 amino acids. The CDR3 region is CASSLSVSTNSYEQYF. The CDR3, as DNA: TGTGCCAGCAGCCTGTCGGTTTCAACGAACTCCTACGAGCAGTACTTC.

The rearrangement joins TRBV7-2 to TRBJ1-2; no clear D gene. The V end lost 4 bases, the J end lost 6 bases, and 15 bases lay between the germline ends. Germline CDR1 is SGHTA and CDR2 is FQGNSA. The CDR3 loop spans 14 amino acids. CDR3 nucleotides: TGTGCCAGCAGCTCGCAATCCGGGATCCATGGCTACACCTTC. Encoded protein: CASSSQSGIHGYTF. Full variable domain (rest looked up from reference TRBV7-2 and TRBJ1-2): GAGVSQSPSNKVTEKGKDVELRCDPISGHTALYWYRQSLGQGLEFLIYFQGNSAPDKSGLPSDRFSAERTGGSVSTLTIQRTQQEDSAVYLCASSSQSGIHGYTFGSGTRLTVV.

V usage is TRBV29-1 and J usage is TRBJ1-1; D gene ambiguous. Germline lookup yields CDR1 SQVTM and CDR2 ANQGSEA. The length of the CDR3 is 12 residues. The germline V and J ends were trimmed by 3 bases and 1 base, with 6 bases remaining between them. This CDR3 is CSVESGNTEAFF. CDR3 nucleotide sequence: TGCAGCGTTGAGTCAGGGAACACTGAAGCTTTCTTT.

This clonotype was detected only a few times. V and J are TRBV7-3 and TRBJ2-1; 7 positions agree with TRBD2. This CDR3 has 14 residues. The germline CDR1 and CDR2 sequences are SGHTA and FQGTGA. The V gene end was trimmed by 10 bases and the J gene end by 7 bases; junction bases not matched to a gene: 13. The CDR3 region is CATRVRGSGNEQFF. The CDR3 nucleotides read TGTGCCACCCGGGTGCGGGGGAGTGGGAATGAGCAGTTCTTC.

V and J are TRBV10-3 and TRBJ2-1; no firm D call. Near its end, the DNA agrees better with TRBJ2-7, so the J call may be wrong. The CDR3 has 14 amino acids. CDR1 and CDR2 (germline): ENHRY, SYGVKD. The DNA for the CDR3 is TGTGCCATCAGTGAGTCGTCCACCGCCGGCGAGCAGTACTTC. This encodes CAISESSTAGEQYF.

The J gene is TRBJ1-2, the V gene TRBV27, with no clear D. The CDR3 consists of 12 residues. Trimming stripped 5 bases from V and 8 bases from J, with 12 bases between. Germline CDR1 is MNHEY and CDR2 is SMNVEV (reference sequence). CDR3 nucleotide sequence: TGTGCCAGCAGTGACCGACATCAGGGCTACACCTTC. Protein sequence: CASSDRHQGYTF.

This clonotype has just a few counts. The chain employs TRBV6-2 or TRBV6-3 and TRBJ2-3; 7 bases are shared with TRBD2. Trimming cost V 4 bases and J 4 bases; bases outside gene matches: 8. Germline values: CDR1 MNHEY, CDR2 SVGEGT. The CDR3 contains 15 residues. CDR3 in DNA: TGTGCCAGCAGTTCGCCTAGCGGTTACGCAGATACGCAGTATTTT. As protein: CASSSPSGYADTQYF.

The chain uses TRBV6-5 and TRBJ2-1; D gene ambiguous. V dropped 0 bases and J dropped 0 bases, with 12 bases sitting between them. The CDR3 loop spans 17 amino acids. The germline gives CDR1 MNHEY, CDR2 SVGAGI. CDR3: CASSYSQSFSSYNEQFF. The CDR3 DNA reads TGTGCCAGCAGTTACTCCCAGAGCTTCAGCTCCTACAATGAGCAGTTCTTC.

This clonotype came up a few times. The J gene is TRBJ2-5, the V gene TRBV7-2; 12 bases line up with TRBD2. The J call may be in error: the DNA end matches TRBJ2-7 better. The germline CDR1 and CDR2 sequences are SGHTA and FQGNSA. The CDR3 is 14 residues long. The CDR3 DNA reads as TGTGCCAGCAGCTTTATGACTAGCGGGAGCGAGCAGTACTTC. As protein: CASSFMTSGSEQYF.

V gene TRBV7-6 combines with J gene TRBJ2-3; TRBD1 might be the D (6 bases). V lost 5 bases and J 5 bases, leaving 8 bases between the germline ends. Per the germline V gene, CDR1 is SGHVS and CDR2 is FNYEAQ. The length of the CDR3 is 12 residues. CDR3 in amino acids: CASSKGGDTQYF. CDR3 sequence (DNA): TGTGCCAGCAGCAAAGGGGGAGATACGCAGTATTTT.

The genes are TRBV24-1 and TRBJ2-1, with 8 bases lining up with TRBD2. Trimming took 10 bases from V and 1 from J; bases not matched to a gene: 11. The CDR3 sequence is 16 residues long. Looked up from germline, CDR1 is KGHDR and CDR2 is SFDVKD. The CDR3 DNA reads TGTGCCACGAAAGCGGGGGAGGCTTTTTCCTACAATGAGCAGTTCTTC. Translating it yields CATKAGEAFSYNEQFF.